Listed below are T cell receptor beta chains from one sample, sequenced in a study of blood T cells in healthy people across ages. Each CDR3 protein gets one entry after TCRdb re-called the 5' RACE reads with MiXCR. The table has around 500,000 distinct CDR3 sequences, less than 60% seen once; the top ten hold 20% to 25%. The material sequenced was blood. These receptors all stem from a man of 80 years or more in good health. Both conserved end residues are part of each CDR3. Fields, in order: clone size, D gene, J gene, V gene, CDR3 protein, CDR3 DNA. The D gene is left open where the match is weak. Size is stated for part of the rows, as once, few or many counts, or as a class when the clone is expanded.

.	.	TRBJ1-6	TRBV11-2	CASSFRGGPESPLHF	TGTGCCAGCAGCTTTCGAGGGGGGCCGGAGTCACCCCTCCACTTT
.	.	TRBJ2-3	TRBV20-1	CSAPRVTDTQYF	TGCAGTGCCCCTCGGGTCACAGATACGCAGTATTTT
.	TRBD2	TRBJ2-1	TRBV29-1	CSVSTSGNYNEQFF	TGCAGCGTATCGACTAGCGGGAATTACAATGAGCAGTTCTTC
.	TRBD1	TRBJ1-6	TRBV4-1	CASSGRGQGNSPLHF	TGCGCCAGCAGTGGTAGGGGACAGGGGAATTCACCCCTCCACTTT
few	.	TRBJ2-3	TRBV25-1	CASSDAGADTQYF	TGTGCCAGCAGTGACGCAGGGGCAGATACGCAGTATTTT
.	.	TRBJ1-4	TRBV20-1	CSARGGGWDEKLFF	TGCAGTGCTAGGGGCGGGGGTTGGGATGAAAAACTGTTTTTT
.	TRBD2	TRBJ2-7	TRBV11-2	CASSLGSSGVHEQYF	TGTGCCAGCAGCTTAGGGTCTAGCGGGGTCCACGAGCAGTACTTC
.	TRBD1	TRBJ2-7	TRBV7-9	CAGSLEAGQATYEQYF	TGTGCCGGCAGCTTAGAGGCGGGACAGGCAACCTACGAGCAGTACTTC
.	.	TRBJ2-7	TRBV7-8	CASGPRDNPYEQYF	TGTGCCAGCGGGCCTAGGGACAACCCCTACGAGCAGTACTTC
.	.	TRBJ2-7	TRBV15	CATSRDWLAAATTHEQYF	TGTGCCACCAGCAGAGATTGGTTGGCGGCGGCTACTACACACGAGCAGTACTTC
.	TRBD2	TRBJ2-7	TRBV6-5	CASSYGLAASYEQYF	TGTGCCAGCAGTTACGGACTAGCGGCTTCCTACGAGCAGTACTTC
.	.	TRBJ1-2	TRBV20-1	CSAPERTISNYGYTF	TGCAGTGCCCCCGAGCGAACAATTTCTAACTATGGCTACACCTTC
.	.	TRBJ2-1	TRBV29-1	CGAEVANNEQFF	TGCGGCGCCGAAGTGGCCAACAATGAGCAGTTCTTC
.	.	TRBJ1-1	TRBV7-3	CASSDDPNTEAFF	TGTGCCAGCAGCGACGATCCGAACACTGAAGCTTTCTTT
few	TRBD2	TRBJ2-1	TRBV7-9	CASSENYRGRGSSNEQFF	TGTGCCAGCAGCGAAAATTACCGCGGGAGAGGGTCGAGCAATGAGCAGTTCTTC
.	.	TRBJ2-5	TRBV15	CATSRGGEEQYF	TGTGCCACCAGCAGAGGCGGGGAAGAGCAGTACTTC
few	.	TRBJ2-7	TRBV18	CASSPLSSYEQYF	TGTGCCAGCTCACCCCTTAGCTCCTACGAGCAGTACTTC
many	.	TRBJ1-2	TRBV6-5	CASSLRVGSYGYTF	TGTGCCAGCAGTTTGCGGGTGGGAAGCTATGGCTACACCTTC
many	.	TRBJ2-7	TRBV6-5	CASSYRAYEQYF	TGTGCCAGCAGTTACCGGGCTTACGAGCAGTACTTC
few	TRBD2	TRBJ2-7	TRBV20-1	CSAARSGRKDEQYF	TGCAGTGCTGCCCGTAGCGGGAGAAAGGACGAGCAGTACTTC
.	TRBD2	TRBJ2-7	TRBV7-2	CASSLDRLAGIHEQYF	TGTGCCAGCAGCTTGGATAGACTAGCGGGGATACACGAGCAGTACTTC
.	.	TRBJ2-1	TRBV6-1	CASSEIAGGHNEQFF	TGTGCCAGCAGTGAAATAGCCGGGGGACACAATGAGCAGTTCTTC
many	TRBD1	TRBJ1-5	TRBV6-6	CAMSQGFDQPQHF	TGTGCCATGTCACAGGGGTTCGATCAGCCCCAGCATTTT
few	.	TRBJ2-5	TRBV20-1	CSARVQGWETQYF	TGCAGTGCTAGAGTACAGGGTTGGGAGACCCAGTACTTC
.	.	TRBJ2-3	TRBV6-1	CASLPPGVDTQYF	TGTGCCAGCCTCCCCCCTGGGGTAGATACGCAGTATTTT
.	.	TRBJ2-1	TRBV6-2/TRBV6-3	CASSRPGGFSYNEQFF	TGTGCCAGCAGTCGCCCTGGGGGGTTCTCCTACAATGAGCAGTTCTTC
.	TRBD1	TRBJ2-5	TRBV7-9	CASSLTGLEETQYF	TGTGCCAGCAGCTTGACAGGGTTGGAGGAGACCCAGTACTTC
few	.	TRBJ2-1	TRBV20-1	CSAISEHEQFF	TGCAGTGCTATCTCGGAGCATGAGCAGTTCTTC
many	.	TRBJ1-1	TRBV6-5	CASSSQQGNTEAFF	TGTGCCAGCAGTTCACAACAGGGGAACACTGAAGCTTTCTTT
.	.	TRBJ1-1	TRBV18	CASSPNWQDTEAFF	TGTGCCAGCTCACCGAACTGGCAGGACACTGAAGCTTTCTTT
few	TRBD2	TRBJ2-5	TRBV7-9	CASSLGGSAWDQYF	TGTGCCAGCAGCTTAGGCGGGAGTGCTTGGGACCAGTACTTC
.	TRBD2	TRBJ2-2	TRBV3-1	CASSQPRGAGELFF	TGTGCCAGCAGCCAACCCCGGGGGGCCGGGGAGCTGTTTTTT
few	TRBD1	TRBJ2-3	TRBV29-1	CSGDRGTDTQYF	TGCAGCGGGGACAGGGGCACAGATACGCAGTATTTT
.	.	TRBJ1-6	TRBV6-2/TRBV6-3	CASSSLVGAPDSPLHF	TGTGCCAGCAGTTCCCTCGTTGGGGCCCCGGATTCACCCCTCCACTTT